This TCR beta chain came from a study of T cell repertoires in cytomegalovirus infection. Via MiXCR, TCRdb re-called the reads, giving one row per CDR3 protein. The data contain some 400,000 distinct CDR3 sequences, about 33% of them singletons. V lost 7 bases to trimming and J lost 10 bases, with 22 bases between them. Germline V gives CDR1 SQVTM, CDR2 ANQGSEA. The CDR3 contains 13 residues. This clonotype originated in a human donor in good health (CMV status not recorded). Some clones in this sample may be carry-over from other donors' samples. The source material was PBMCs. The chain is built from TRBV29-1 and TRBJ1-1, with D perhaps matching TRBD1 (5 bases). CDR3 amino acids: CSDGGNGNSPAFF. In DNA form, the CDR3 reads TGCAGCGATGGGGGTAACGGGAACTCCCCAGCTTTCTTT.